These T cell receptor beta chains were read from a single sample in a study of T-cell memory formation after mild COVID-19. TCRdb itself ran the 5' RACE reads through MiXCR, one entry per CDR3 protein. The repertoire includes 400,000 to 500,000 distinct CDR3 sequences, less than 25% of them detected once, and about 8.7% sits in the top ten. The specimen sequenced was PBMCs or a T cell subset sorted from them (not recorded which). Source of these receptors: an adult woman who had mild COVID-19 (a few samples of this study predate the infection). Cell type and time point are not known. CDR3s include the opening cysteine and the closing phenylalanine or tryptophan. Fields, in order: D gene, V gene, J gene, clone size, CDR3 protein, CDR3 DNA. A D gene is named only where the DNA matches it firmly. Clone size is given for some rows only: seen once, a few or many times, or a class if the clone is expanded.

D: .; V: TRBV11-3; J: TRBJ2-3; size: few; CDR3: CASSLAPRTDTQYF; DNA: TGTGCCAGCAGCTTAGCTCCCCGCACAGATACGCAGTATTTT
D: .; V: TRBV24-1; J: TRBJ2-2; size: few; CDR3: CATSATGWAGELFF; DNA: TGTGCCACCAGTGCGACAGGATGGGCCGGGGAGCTGTTTTTT
D: .; V: TRBV18; J: TRBJ2-3; size: .; CDR3: CASSPGALPRGTDTQYF; DNA: TGTGCCAGCTCACCGGGGGCTCTCCCGCGGGGCACAGATACGCAGTATTTT
D: TRBD2; V: TRBV29-1; J: TRBJ2-3; size: many; CDR3: CSVPGTSGTDTQYF; DNA: TGCAGCGTCCCCGGGACTAGCGGCACAGATACGCAGTATTTT
D: .; V: TRBV5-5; J: TRBJ2-7; size: few; CDR3: CASRENYEQYF; DNA: TGTGCCAGCAGGGAGAACTACGAGCAGTACTTC
D: .; V: TRBV6-2/TRBV6-3; J: TRBJ2-1; size: .; CDR3: CASADYRDNEQFF; DNA: TGTGCCAGCGCAGATTACCGGGACAATGAGCAGTTCTTC
D: .; V: TRBV18; J: TRBJ1-2; size: .; CDR3: CASSPSVEYGYTF; DNA: TGTGCCAGCTCACCATCCGTGGAATATGGCTACACCTTC
D: .; V: TRBV5-5; J: TRBJ2-1; size: .; CDR3: CASSHLGLEQFF; DNA: TGTGCCAGCAGCCACCTAGGCCTGGAGCAGTTCTTC
D: .; V: TRBV7-3; J: TRBJ2-7; size: few; CDR3: CASSPIPDHEQYF; DNA: TGTGCCAGCAGCCCCATACCCGACCACGAGCAGTACTTC
D: TRBD2; V: TRBV7-9; J: TRBJ2-1; size: .; CDR3: CASSPSRGGVKQFF; DNA: TGTGCCAGCAGCCCCTCCCGCGGGGGGGTGAAGCAGTTCTTC
D: .; V: TRBV20-1; J: TRBJ1-2; size: many; CDR3: CSALGARYGYTF; DNA: TGCAGCGCTCTCGGGGCACGCTATGGCTACACCTTC
D: .; V: TRBV7-2; J: TRBJ1-1; size: .; CDR3: CASSLPGPWNAFF; DNA: TGTGCCAGCAGCTTACCCGGGCCTTGGAATGCTTTCTTT
D: .; V: TRBV9; J: TRBJ1-2; size: .; CDR3: CASSATTGNYGYTF; DNA: TGTGCCAGCAGCGCGACTACAGGGAACTATGGCTACACCTTC
D: .; V: TRBV5-1; J: TRBJ1-6; size: few; CDR3: CASSLFGQRDTKAPLHF; DNA: TGCGCCAGCAGCTTGTTCGGACAGAGGGACACTAAAGCGCCCCTCCACTTT
D: .; V: TRBV11-2; J: TRBJ1-2; size: few; CDR3: CASSLLARPGYTF; DNA: TGTGCCAGCAGCCTACTCGCCAGGCCCGGCTACACCTTC
D: TRBD2; V: TRBV9; J: TRBJ2-1; size: .; CDR3: CASSFRTVGGFTYNEQFF; DNA: TGTGCCAGCAGCTTCCGCACCGTCGGGGGGTTCACCTACAATGAGCAGTTCTTC
D: .; V: TRBV7-9; J: TRBJ1-1; size: .; CDR3: CASSFGGSHEVEAFF; DNA: TGTGCCAGCAGCTTCGGGGGCAGCCATGAAGTAGAAGCTTTCTTT
D: TRBD2; V: TRBV2; J: TRBJ2-7; size: few; CDR3: CASSREQGLAGVYEQYF; DNA: TGTGCCAGCAGCCGAGAACAGGGACTAGCGGGAGTATACGAGCAGTACTTC
D: TRBD2; V: TRBV9; J: TRBJ2-5; size: few; CDR3: CASSANPAGTSGTLQETQYF; DNA: TGTGCCAGCAGCGCTAACCCCGCCGGGACTAGCGGGACTTTACAAGAGACCCAGTACTTC
D: TRBD2; V: TRBV18; J: TRBJ2-7; size: .; CDR3: CASSPGSPGRARIGYEQYF; DNA: TGTGCCAGCTCACCAGGAAGCCCCGGGAGGGCCAGGATTGGGTACGAGCAGTACTTC
D: .; V: TRBV2; J: TRBJ1-1; size: few; CDR3: CASSERTDMYTEAFF; DNA: TGTGCCAGCAGCGAAAGGACAGACATGTACACTGAAGCTTTCTTT
D: TRBD1; V: TRBV10-3; J: TRBJ2-1; size: few; CDR3: CAKPGQGDEQFF; DNA: TGTGCCAAACCGGGACAGGGGGATGAGCAGTTCTTC